The source of this TCR beta chain is a study of cytomegalovirus exposure and HLA in healthy donors. Looking at the study overall: For the approximately 360 genotyped donors, roughly 81% fell within the Caucasian-associated ancestry cluster. The study's findings and limits: Segments of the TCR beta V type were, in most cases, productive about 90% or about 30% of the time in an earlier analysis. Cytomegalovirus-associated status was assigned to around 160 TCR beta chains.

Each donor's status was that of a healthy bone marrow donor. The PCR employed 60 Vbeta primers together with 13 Jbeta primers. Clones were sequenced by immunoSEQ multiplex PCR, and TCRdb holds only the in-frame ones, with some missing. The sample has over 150,000 clones; 79% are singletons. A word on this clone: Its antigen is not known.

Trimming pared 3 bases from V and 4 bases from J, leaving 7 bases between. This CDR3 region has 13 residues. The germline V gene encodes CDR1 SGHTA and CDR2 FQGNSA. The TCR originated in a man between 35 and 55 years old in good health and CMV-seronegative. The sample taken for sequencing was PBMCs. The chain links TRBV7-2 to TRBJ1-3; D gene unclear. The CDR3 reads CASSFWLGNTIYF. The CDR3 DNA reads TGTGCCAGCAGCTTTTGGCTCGGAAACACCATATATTTT.